The rows below give T cell receptor beta chains drawn from one sample of a study of OX40 agonist ivuxolimab in advanced cancers. The protocol was immunoSEQ multiplex PCR, while the TCRdb copy is restricted to in-frame clones and leaves out a portion. The table has around 95,000 clones, roughly 90% seen once. This material consisted of CD4+ or CD8+ T cells sorted from blood, taken in a trial of the OX40 agonist ivuxolimab. The receptors derive from an adult with an advanced solid tumor such as melanoma, head and neck, liver or kidney cancer. Both conserved end residues are part of each CDR3. The order of the fields is V gene, D gene, clone size, J gene, CDR3 protein, CDR3 DNA. The D gene is left open where the match is weak. The listing skips clone size in some rows; elsewhere it reads once, few, many or a size class.

v_gene: TRBV18
d_gene: TRBD1
abundance: NA
j_gene: TRBJ2-1
CDR3aa: CASSRNRGEADEQFF
CDR3nt: TGTGCCAGCTCCAGGAACAGGGGTGAGGCAGATGAGCAGTTCTTC

v_gene: TRBV7-2
d_gene: NA
abundance: NA
j_gene: TRBJ2-3
CDR3aa: CASSGDRTDTQYF
CDR3nt: TGTGCCAGCAGCGGCGATCGCACAGATACGCAGTATTTT

v_gene: TRBV19
d_gene: NA
abundance: NA
j_gene: TRBJ1-1
CDR3aa: CASIRQESPNTEAFF
CDR3nt: TGTGCCAGTATTAGACAGGAATCGCCGAACACTGAAGCTTTCTTT

v_gene: TRBV2
d_gene: TRBD2
abundance: NA
j_gene: TRBJ2-5
CDR3aa: CASKPSGGGETQYF
CDR3nt: TGTGCCAGCAAACCTAGCGGGGGGGGAGAGACCCAGTACTTC

v_gene: TRBV28
d_gene: NA
abundance: few
j_gene: TRBJ1-5
CDR3aa: CASTLGTLSNQPQHF
CDR3nt: TGTGCCAGCACCCTGGGGACTCTTAGCAATCAGCCCCAGCATTTT

v_gene: TRBV7-9
d_gene: NA
abundance: NA
j_gene: TRBJ1-2
CDR3aa: CASSLAEGAAGYTF
CDR3nt: TGTGCCAGCAGCTTAGCGGAGGGCGCGGCTGGCTACACCTTC

v_gene: TRBV19
d_gene: TRBD1
abundance: NA
j_gene: TRBJ1-2
CDR3aa: CASRGQGDYGYTF
CDR3nt: TGTGCCAGCCGGGGACAGGGGGACTATGGCTACACCTTC

v_gene: TRBV2
d_gene: NA
abundance: NA
j_gene: TRBJ1-5
CDR3aa: CASSGLGRTSNQPQHF
CDR3nt: TGTGCCAGCAGCGGGCTAGGACGGACTAGCAATCAGCCCCAGCATTTT

v_gene: TRBV11-2
d_gene: NA
abundance: NA
j_gene: TRBJ2-7
CDR3aa: CASSLDLQGVRGQYF
CDR3nt: TGTGCCAGCAGCTTAGATCTTCAAGGCGTACGGGGGCAGTACTTC

v_gene: TRBV15
d_gene: TRBD1
abundance: NA
j_gene: TRBJ1-5
CDR3aa: CATSRDTGQIVKPQHF
CDR3nt: TGTGCCACCAGCAGAGATACGGGACAGATAGTTAAACCCCAGCATTTT

v_gene: TRBV11-3
d_gene: NA
abundance: NA
j_gene: TRBJ2-3
CDR3aa: CASSLNGGLTDTQYF
CDR3nt: TGTGCCAGCAGCTTAAACGGCGGCCTAACAGATACGCAGTATTTT

v_gene: TRBV28
d_gene: NA
abundance: NA
j_gene: TRBJ1-1
CDR3aa: CASSFRGCEAFF
CDR3nt: TGTGCCAGCAGTTTTAGGGGGTGTGAAGCTTTCTTT

v_gene: TRBV10-3
d_gene: NA
abundance: NA
j_gene: TRBJ2-7
CDR3aa: CAISESSGRSYEQYF
CDR3nt: TGTGCCATCAGTGAGTCATCAGGGAGGTCCTACGAGCAGTACTTC

v_gene: TRBV18
d_gene: NA
abundance: NA
j_gene: TRBJ2-1
CDR3aa: CASSPPGISSYNEQFF
CDR3nt: TGTGCCAGCTCACCACCCGGGATCTCCTCCTACAATGAGCAGTTCTTC

v_gene: TRBV5-1
d_gene: NA
abundance: NA
j_gene: TRBJ2-3
CDR3aa: CASSSDGPGDTQYF
CDR3nt: TGCGCCAGCAGTTCGGACGGCCCGGGGGATACGCAGTATTTT

v_gene: TRBV4-3
d_gene: NA
abundance: NA
j_gene: TRBJ2-7
CDR3aa: CASSQDALPSYEQYF
CDR3nt: TGCGCCAGCAGCCAAGATGCCCTGCCCTCCTACGAGCAGTACTTC

v_gene: TRBV19
d_gene: TRBD1
abundance: NA
j_gene: TRBJ1-5
CDR3aa: CASTRAGQGAAQPQHF
CDR3nt: TGTGCCAGTACCCGGGCGGGACAGGGGGCCGCTCAGCCCCAGCATTTT

v_gene: TRBV7-2
d_gene: NA
abundance: NA
j_gene: TRBJ2-2
CDR3aa: CASSTGRTGELFF
CDR3nt: TGTGCCAGCAGCACGGGGAGGACCGGGGAGCTGTTTTTT

v_gene: TRBV5-1
d_gene: NA
abundance: NA
j_gene: TRBJ1-3
CDR3aa: CASSLSTKQSSGNTIYF
CDR3nt: TGCGCCAGCAGCTTGTCAACCAAACAATCCTCTGGAAACACCATATATTTT

v_gene: TRBV6-6
d_gene: TRBD1
abundance: NA
j_gene: TRBJ2-7
CDR3aa: CASSQGQGPYEQYF
CDR3nt: TGTGCCAGCAGTCAGGGACAGGGTCCCTACGAGCAGTACTTC

v_gene: TRBV2
d_gene: NA
abundance: once
j_gene: TRBJ1-3
CDR3aa: CASSEGFSGNTIYF
CDR3nt: TGTGCCAGCAGTGAGGGGTTCTCTGGAAACACCATATATTTT

v_gene: TRBV19
d_gene: NA
abundance: once
j_gene: TRBJ1-5
CDR3aa: CASSILGFSSNQPQHF
CDR3nt: TGTGCCAGTAGTATATTGGGGTTCTCGAGCAATCAGCCCCAGCATTTT

v_gene: TRBV5-4
d_gene: TRBD1
abundance: once
j_gene: TRBJ1-3
CDR3aa: CASTEKETGRHGGNTIYF
CDR3nt: TGTGCCAGCACCGAGAAAGAGACAGGGAGGCACGGTGGAAACACCATATATTTT

v_gene: TRBV6-6
d_gene: NA
abundance: NA
j_gene: TRBJ1-5
CDR3aa: CASSSGGNQPQHF
CDR3nt: TGTGCCAGCAGTTCTGGGGGAAATCAGCCCCAGCATTTT

v_gene: TRBV5-1
d_gene: NA
abundance: NA
j_gene: TRBJ2-3
CDR3aa: CASSGRGGYSTDTQYF
CDR3nt: TGCGCCAGCAGCGGACGAGGGGGGTATAGCACAGATACGCAGTATTTT

v_gene: TRBV27
d_gene: TRBD1
abundance: NA
j_gene: TRBJ1-5
CDR3aa: CASSPRDRGVNQPQHF
CDR3nt: TGTGCCAGCAGTCCGCGGGACAGGGGCGTCAATCAGCCCCAGCATTTT

v_gene: TRBV30
d_gene: TRBD2
abundance: NA
j_gene: TRBJ2-5
CDR3aa: CAWSFKAGTSQETQYF
CDR3nt: TGTGCCTGGAGTTTCAAGGCGGGGACTAGCCAAGAGACCCAGTACTTC

v_gene: TRBV4-3
d_gene: NA
abundance: NA
j_gene: TRBJ1-3
CDR3aa: CASSQDVSSGNTIYF
CDR3nt: TGCGCCAGCAGCCAAGATGTGTCCTCTGGAAACACCATATATTTT

v_gene: TRBV28
d_gene: NA
abundance: NA
j_gene: TRBJ2-1
CDR3aa: CASSLWSGSSYNEQFF
CDR3nt: TGTGCCAGCAGTTTATGGTCGGGTAGCTCCTACAATGAGCAGTTCTTC

v_gene: TRBV27
d_gene: TRBD1
abundance: once
j_gene: TRBJ2-5
CDR3aa: CASRSHEGALMTQYF
CDR3nt: TGTGCCAGCAGGTCCCACGAGGGGGCCCTGATGACCCAGTACTTC